These T cell receptor beta chains were read from a single sample in a study of cytomegalovirus exposure and HLA in healthy donors. Assay used: immunoSEQ multiplex PCR; TCRdb lists only in-frame clones, some missing. The top ten clones hold 0.83% of a sample with 110,000 or so clones, about 16% of them seen once. The sequencing sample was made of PBMCs. The receptors come from a female donor in good health and CMV-seronegative. The CDR3 runs from the conserved cysteine through the conserved F or W. The D gene is left open where the match is weak. The size entry is marked missing in some rows and otherwise reads once, few, many or a size class.

D,size,V,J,DNA,CDR3
.,few,TRBV13,TRBJ2-7,TGTGCCAGCAGCTTCGGGACTGCCGTCTACGAGCAGTACTTC,CASSFGTAVYEQYF
.,.,TRBV10-3,TRBJ2-5,TGTGCCTCAGAGGACCAAGAGACCCAGTACTTC,CASEDQETQYF
TRBD1,.,TRBV7-9,TRBJ1-2,TGTGCCAGCAGTCAAACGGTCGGGACAGGGGCCTTGTATGGCTACACCTTC,CASSQTVGTGALYGYTF
.,.,TRBV7-2,TRBJ1-2,TGTGCCAGCAGCTTAGCACAGACCCTATACTATGGCTACACCTTC,CASSLAQTLYYGYTF
.,.,TRBV7-2,TRBJ2-7,TGTGCCAGCAGCTTAGTGGGGGGGCACTCCTACGAGCAGTACTTC,CASSLVGGHSYEQYF
TRBD1,few,TRBV9,TRBJ2-5,TGTGCCAGCAGCGTAGGAGCGACAGGGATGCGGGAGACCCAGTACTTC,CASSVGATGMRETQYF
TRBD2,.,TRBV6-1,TRBJ2-1,TGTGCCAGCACTGAACTAGCGGGGGGGTCCCACAATGAGCAGTTCTTC,CASTELAGGSHNEQFF
.,.,TRBV30,TRBJ1-2,TGTGCCTGGACCTTATACAGGGATGGCTACACCTTC,CAWTLYRDGYTF
TRBD1,few,TRBV6-4,TRBJ1-6,TGTGCCAGCAGTCAGCGGACAGGGGACTATAATTCACCCCTCCACTTT,CASSQRTGDYNSPLHF
.,once,TRBV5-1,TRBJ2-3,TGCGCCAGCAGCTTGGTCACAGACCACACGTACACAGATACGCAGTATTTT,CASSLVTDHTYTDTQYF
.,few,TRBV10-3,TRBJ2-4,TGTGCCATCAGTGAGCAGGGACTAGCCAAAAACATTCAGTACTTC,CAISEQGLAKNIQYF
TRBD1,.,TRBV5-4,TRBJ1-5,TGTGCCAGCAGCTTGCTACGGGACAGACAATTCAATCAGCCCCAGCATTTT,CASSLLRDRQFNQPQHF
.,.,TRBV28,TRBJ2-7,TGTGCCAGCAGTTTAGGGCAGGGTGGGATGTACGAGCAGTACTTC,CASSLGQGGMYEQYF